This TCR beta chain was recorded in a study of long-term antiretroviral therapy in people with HIV. General study results and limits: With ART, diversity went up but was still lower than in transplant donor controls. Collection of the blood took place between the mid-2000s and the late 2010s. The ART regimens in use then may have been less effective than current ones.

Version v3.0 of the immunoSEQ assay ran at survey level. Profiled with immunoSEQ multiplex PCR; TCRdb holds only in-frame clones, not every one. The sample has tens of thousands of clones; roughly 96% are singletons. Points on this clone: The target antigen is unknown.

Germline V gene data show CDR1 as MRHNA and CDR2 as SNTAGT. This CDR3 spans 13 amino acids. V dropped 2 bases and J dropped 7 bases, with 11 bases sitting between them. The chain has TRBV6-4 and TRBJ1-1; D possibly corresponds to TRBD1 (5 bases). The sequence was collected from a woman aged 45 to 65 with HIV. Material: unsorted PBMCs, obtained 3.7 years after starting antiretroviral therapy. CDR3 coding DNA: TGTGCCAGCAGTGACGGGGGGTATGGTGAAGCTTTCTTT. Protein: CASSDGGYGEAFF.